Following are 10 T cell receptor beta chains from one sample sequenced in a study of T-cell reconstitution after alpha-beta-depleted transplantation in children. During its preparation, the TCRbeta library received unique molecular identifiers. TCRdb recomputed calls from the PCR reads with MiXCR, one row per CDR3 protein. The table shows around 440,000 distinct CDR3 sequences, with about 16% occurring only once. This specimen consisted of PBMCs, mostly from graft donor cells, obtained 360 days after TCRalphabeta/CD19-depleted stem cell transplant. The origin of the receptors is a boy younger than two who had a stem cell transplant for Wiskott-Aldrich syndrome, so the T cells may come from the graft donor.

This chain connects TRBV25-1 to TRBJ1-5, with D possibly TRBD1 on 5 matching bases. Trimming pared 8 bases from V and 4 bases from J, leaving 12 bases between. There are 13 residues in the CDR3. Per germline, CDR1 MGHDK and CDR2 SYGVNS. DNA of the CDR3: TGTGCCAGCCAGGGTTTTAAGAATCAGCCCCAGCATTTT. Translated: CASQGFKNQPQHF.

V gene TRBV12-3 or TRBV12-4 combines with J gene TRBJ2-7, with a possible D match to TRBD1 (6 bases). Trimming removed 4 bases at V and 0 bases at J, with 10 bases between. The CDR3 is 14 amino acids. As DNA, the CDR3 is TGTGCCAGCAGTTCGCAGGGGTACTCCTACGAGCAGTACTTC. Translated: CASSSQGYSYEQYF.

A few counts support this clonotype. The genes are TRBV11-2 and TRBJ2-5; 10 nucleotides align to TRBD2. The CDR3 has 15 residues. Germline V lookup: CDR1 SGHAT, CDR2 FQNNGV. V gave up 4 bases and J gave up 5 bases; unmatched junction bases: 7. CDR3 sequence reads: CASSSVAGGYETQYF. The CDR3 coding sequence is TGTGCCAGCAGCTCGGTAGCGGGAGGCTACGAGACCCAGTACTTC.

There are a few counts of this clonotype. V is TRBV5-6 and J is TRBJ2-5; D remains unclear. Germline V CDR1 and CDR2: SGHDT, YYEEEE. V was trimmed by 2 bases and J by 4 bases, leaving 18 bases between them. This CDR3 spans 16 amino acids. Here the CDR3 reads CASSLNPVSWGETQYF. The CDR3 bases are TGTGCCAGCAGCTTAAATCCGGTCTCCTGGGGAGAGACCCAGTACTTC.

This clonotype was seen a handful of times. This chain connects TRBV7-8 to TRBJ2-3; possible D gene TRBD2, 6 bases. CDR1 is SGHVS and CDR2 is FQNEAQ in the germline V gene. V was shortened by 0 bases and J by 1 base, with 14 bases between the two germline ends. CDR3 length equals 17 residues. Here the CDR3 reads CASSLAQTRFGTDTQYF. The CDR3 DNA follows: TGTGCCAGCAGCTTAGCCCAGACTAGATTCGGCACAGATACGCAGTATTTT.

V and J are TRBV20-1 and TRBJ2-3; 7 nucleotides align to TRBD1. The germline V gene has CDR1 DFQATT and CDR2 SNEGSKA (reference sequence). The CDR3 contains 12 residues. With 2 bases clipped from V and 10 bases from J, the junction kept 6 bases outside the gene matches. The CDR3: CSARSPGGAQYF. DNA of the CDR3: TGCAGTGCTAGATCACCAGGGGGTGCGCAGTATTTT.

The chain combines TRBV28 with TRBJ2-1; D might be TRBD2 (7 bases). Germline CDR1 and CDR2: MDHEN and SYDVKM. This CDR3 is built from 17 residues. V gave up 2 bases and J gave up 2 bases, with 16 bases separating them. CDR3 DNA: TGTGCCAGCAGTTTAACTCTGGCGGGGGACACCTACAATGAGCAGTTCTTC. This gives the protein CASSLTLAGDTYNEQFF.

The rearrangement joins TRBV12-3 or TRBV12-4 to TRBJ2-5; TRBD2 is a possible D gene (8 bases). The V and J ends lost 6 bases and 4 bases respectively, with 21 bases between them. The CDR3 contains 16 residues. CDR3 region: CASSQQRGTAGETQYF. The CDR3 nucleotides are TGTGCCAGCAGCCAGCAGCGGGGGACAGCGGGAGAGACCCAGTACTTC.

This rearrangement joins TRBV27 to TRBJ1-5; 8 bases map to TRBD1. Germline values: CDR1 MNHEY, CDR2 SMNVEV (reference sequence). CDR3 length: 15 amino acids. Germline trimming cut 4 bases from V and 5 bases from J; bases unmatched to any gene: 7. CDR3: CASSSGRTGHQPQHF. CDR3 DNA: TGTGCCAGCAGTTCAGGCAGGACAGGGCATCAGCCCCAGCATTTT.

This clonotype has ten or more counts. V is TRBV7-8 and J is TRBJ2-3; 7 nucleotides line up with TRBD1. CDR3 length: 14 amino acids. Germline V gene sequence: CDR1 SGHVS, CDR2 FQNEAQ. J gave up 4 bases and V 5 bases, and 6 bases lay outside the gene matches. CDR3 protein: CASSVTGLADTQYF. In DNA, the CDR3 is TGTGCCAGCAGCGTGACAGGGCTGGCAGATACGCAGTATTTT.